The source of this T cell receptor beta chain is a study of tissue T cells after allogeneic stem cell transplantation. Study-level points and caveats: Limitations included a small, clinically heterogeneous cohort and limited sampling depth. The study did not identify alloreactive or antigen-specific tissue TCRs, and some clones might be persisting host cells. Blood and spleen captured only part of the tissue TCR repertoire.

Time point of the sample: mouse harvest day 14 after allogeneic transplant. The graft held 10^6 splenic CD5+ T cells and 10^7 T-cell-depleted bone marrow cells. Germline CDR1 and CDR2: GKSSPN and SITVG. With 0 bases removed from V and 0 bases from J, the gap between germline ends came to 3 bases. CDR3 length equals 13 residues. Clones were sequenced by immunoSEQ multiplex PCR, and TCRdb holds only the in-frame ones, with some missing. The sample lists a few thousand clones; approximately 46% were seen once. This clone has just a few counts. What it binds is unknown. Mouse germline and gene names are used. The read ends 1 residue shy of where the CDR3 ends; the end is completed using the germline J gene.

This TCR derives from a female BALB/c mouse given C57BL/6 T cells with graft-versus-host disease after an allogeneic hematopoietic cell transplant. Material: lymph node tissue. This chain connects TRBV31 to TRBJ1-5; D is ambiguous. CDR3 DNA, as far as it was read: TGTGCCTGGAGTCTAAATAACAACCAGGCTCCGCTT. It specifies CAWSLNNNQAPL. In full, the CDR3 is CAWSLNNNQAPLF.